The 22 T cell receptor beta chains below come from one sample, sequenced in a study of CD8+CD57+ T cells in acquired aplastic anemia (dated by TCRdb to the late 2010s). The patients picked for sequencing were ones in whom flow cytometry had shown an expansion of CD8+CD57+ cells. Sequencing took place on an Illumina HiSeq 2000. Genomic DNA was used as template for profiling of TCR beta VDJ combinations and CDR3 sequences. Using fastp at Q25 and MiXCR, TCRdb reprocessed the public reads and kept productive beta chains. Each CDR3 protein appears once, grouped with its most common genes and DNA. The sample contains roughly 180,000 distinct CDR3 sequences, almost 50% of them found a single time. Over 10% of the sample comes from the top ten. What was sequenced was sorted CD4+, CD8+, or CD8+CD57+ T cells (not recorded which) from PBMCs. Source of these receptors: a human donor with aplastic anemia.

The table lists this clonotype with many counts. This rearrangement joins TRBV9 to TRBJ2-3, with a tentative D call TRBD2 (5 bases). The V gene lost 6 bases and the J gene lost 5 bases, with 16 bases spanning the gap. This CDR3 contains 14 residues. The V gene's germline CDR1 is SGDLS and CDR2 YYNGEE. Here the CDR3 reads CASTLGLVKDTQYF. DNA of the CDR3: TGTGCCAGCACTTTAGGACTTGTCAAAGATACGCAGTATTTT.

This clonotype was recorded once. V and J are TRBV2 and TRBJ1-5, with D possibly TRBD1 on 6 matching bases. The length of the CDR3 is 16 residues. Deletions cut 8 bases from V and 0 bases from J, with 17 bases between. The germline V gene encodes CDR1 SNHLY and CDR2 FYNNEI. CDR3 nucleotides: TGTGCCAGCGGCACAGGGCGACGATATAGCAATCAGCCCCAGCATTTT. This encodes CASGTGRRYSNQPQHF.

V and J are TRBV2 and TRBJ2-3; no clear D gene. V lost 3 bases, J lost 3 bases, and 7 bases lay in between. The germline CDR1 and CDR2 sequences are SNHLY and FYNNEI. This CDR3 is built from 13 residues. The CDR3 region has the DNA TGTGCCAGCAGTGATGGTCGAACAGATACGCAGTATTTT. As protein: CASSDGRTDTQYF.

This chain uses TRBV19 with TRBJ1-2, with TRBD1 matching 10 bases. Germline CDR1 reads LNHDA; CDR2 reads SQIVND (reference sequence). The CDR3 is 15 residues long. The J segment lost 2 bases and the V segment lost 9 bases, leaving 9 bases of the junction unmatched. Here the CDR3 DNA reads TGTGCCAGCCACTTGGGACAGGGGCTGAACTATGGCTACACCTTC. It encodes CASHLGQGLNYGYTF.

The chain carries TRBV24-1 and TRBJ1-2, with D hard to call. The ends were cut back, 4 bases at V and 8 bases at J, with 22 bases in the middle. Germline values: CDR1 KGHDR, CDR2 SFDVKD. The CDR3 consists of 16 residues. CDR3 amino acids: CATSDPGLDHARGYTF. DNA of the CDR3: TGTGCCACCAGTGACCCTGGATTGGATCATGCGAGGGGCTACACCTTC.

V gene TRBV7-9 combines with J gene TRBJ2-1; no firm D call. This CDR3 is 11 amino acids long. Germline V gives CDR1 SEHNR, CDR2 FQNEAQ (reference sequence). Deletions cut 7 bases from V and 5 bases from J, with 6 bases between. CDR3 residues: CASTQHNEQFF. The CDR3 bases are TGTGCCAGCACCCAACACAATGAGCAGTTCTTC.

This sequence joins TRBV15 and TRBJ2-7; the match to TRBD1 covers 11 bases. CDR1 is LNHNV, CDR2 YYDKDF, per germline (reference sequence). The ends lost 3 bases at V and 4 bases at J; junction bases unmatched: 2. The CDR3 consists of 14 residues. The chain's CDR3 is CATSRDRGQYEQYF. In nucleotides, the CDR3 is TGTGCCACCAGCAGGGACAGGGGGCAATACGAGCAGTACTTC.

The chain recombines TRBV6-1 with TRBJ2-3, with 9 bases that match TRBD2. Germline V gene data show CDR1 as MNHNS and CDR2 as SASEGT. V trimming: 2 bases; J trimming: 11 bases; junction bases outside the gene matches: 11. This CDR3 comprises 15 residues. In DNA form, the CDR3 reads TGTGCCAGCAGTGAAAGCGGGGGGTCCTACAATGAGCAGTATTTT. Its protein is CASSESGGSYNEQYF.

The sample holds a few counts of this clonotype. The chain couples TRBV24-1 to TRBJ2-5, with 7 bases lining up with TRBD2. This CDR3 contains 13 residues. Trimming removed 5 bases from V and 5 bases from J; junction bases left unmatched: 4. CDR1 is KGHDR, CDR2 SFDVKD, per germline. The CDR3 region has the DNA TGTGCCACCAGTGCGGGGGGTTGGGAGACCCAGTACTTC. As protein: CATSAGGWETQYF.

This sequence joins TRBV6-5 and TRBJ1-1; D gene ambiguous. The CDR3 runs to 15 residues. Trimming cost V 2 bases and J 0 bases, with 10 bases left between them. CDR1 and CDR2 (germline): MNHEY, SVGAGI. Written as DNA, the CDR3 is TGTGCCAGCAGTTACCGGGGTATCATGAACACTGAAGCTTTCTTT. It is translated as CASSYRGIMNTEAFF.

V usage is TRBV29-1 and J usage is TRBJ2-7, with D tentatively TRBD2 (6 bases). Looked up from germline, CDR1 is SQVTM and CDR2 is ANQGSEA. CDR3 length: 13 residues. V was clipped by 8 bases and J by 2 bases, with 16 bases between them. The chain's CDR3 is CSPPGGSAYEQYF. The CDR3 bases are TGCAGCCCCCCCGGGGGTTCCGCCTACGAGCAGTACTTC.

The CDR3: CASSPRLAGIPDEQFF. As DNA, the CDR3 is TGTGCCAGCAGCCCCAGACTAGCGGGGATTCCGGATGAGCAGTTCTTC. The chain has TRBV9 and TRBJ2-1; TRBD2 aligns across 11 bases. This CDR3 has 16 amino acids. Germline V gene sequence: CDR1 SGDLS, CDR2 YYNGEE. The V segment lost 4 bases and the J segment 8 bases; nucleotides outside the gene matches: 11.

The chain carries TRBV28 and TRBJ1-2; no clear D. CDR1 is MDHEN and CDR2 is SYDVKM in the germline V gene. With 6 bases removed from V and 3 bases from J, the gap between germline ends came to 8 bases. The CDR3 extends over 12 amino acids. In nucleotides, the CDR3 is TGTGCCAGCAGGACTACACACTATGGCTACACCTTC. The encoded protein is CASRTTHYGYTF.

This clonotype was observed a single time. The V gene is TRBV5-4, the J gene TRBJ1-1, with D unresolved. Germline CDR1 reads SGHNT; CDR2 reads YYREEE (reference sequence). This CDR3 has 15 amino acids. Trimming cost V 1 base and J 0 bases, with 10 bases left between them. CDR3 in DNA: TGTGCCAGCAGCTTGTCCCGTTCTTTGAACACTGAAGCTTTCTTT. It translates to CASSLSRSLNTEAFF.

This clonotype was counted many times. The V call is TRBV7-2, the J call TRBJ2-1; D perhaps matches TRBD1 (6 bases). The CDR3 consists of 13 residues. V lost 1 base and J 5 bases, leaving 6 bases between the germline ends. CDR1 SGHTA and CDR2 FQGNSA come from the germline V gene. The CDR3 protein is CASSLGTDNEQFF. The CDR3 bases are TGTGCCAGCAGCTTAGGGACAGACAATGAGCAGTTCTTC.

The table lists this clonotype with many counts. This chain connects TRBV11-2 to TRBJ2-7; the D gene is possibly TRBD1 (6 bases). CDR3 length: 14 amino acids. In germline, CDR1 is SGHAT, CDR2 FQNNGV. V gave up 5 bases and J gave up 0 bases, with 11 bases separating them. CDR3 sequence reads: CASSKDRSSYEQYF. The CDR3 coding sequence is TGTGCCAGCAGCAAGGACAGAAGCTCCTACGAGCAGTACTTC.

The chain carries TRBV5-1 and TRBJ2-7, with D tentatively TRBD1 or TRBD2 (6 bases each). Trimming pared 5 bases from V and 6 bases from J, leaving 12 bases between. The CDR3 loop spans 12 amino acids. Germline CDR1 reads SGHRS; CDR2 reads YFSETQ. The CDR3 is CASRVGGVEQYF. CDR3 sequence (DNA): TGCGCCAGCAGAGTGGGGGGCGTCGAGCAGTACTTC.

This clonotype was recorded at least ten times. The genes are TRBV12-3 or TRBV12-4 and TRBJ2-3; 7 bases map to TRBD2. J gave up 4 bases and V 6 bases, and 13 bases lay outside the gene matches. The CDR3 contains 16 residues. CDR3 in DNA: TGTGCCAGCAGGACTACGCTAGCGGAGGACCCAGATACGCAGTATTTT. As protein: CASRTTLAEDPDTQYF.

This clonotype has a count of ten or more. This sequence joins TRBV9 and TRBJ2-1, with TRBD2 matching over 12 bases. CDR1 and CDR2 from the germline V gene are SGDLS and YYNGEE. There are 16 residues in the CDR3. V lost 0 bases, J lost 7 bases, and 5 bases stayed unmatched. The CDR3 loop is CASSVGLTSGGNEQFF. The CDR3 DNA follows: TGTGCCAGCAGCGTAGGGTTGACTAGCGGGGGAAATGAGCAGTTCTTC.

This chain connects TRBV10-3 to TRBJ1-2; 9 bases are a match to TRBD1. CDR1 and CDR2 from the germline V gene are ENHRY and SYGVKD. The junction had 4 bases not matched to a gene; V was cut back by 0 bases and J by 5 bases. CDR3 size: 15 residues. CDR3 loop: CAISESGQGWYGYTF. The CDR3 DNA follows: TGTGCCATCAGTGAGTCGGGACAGGGTTGGTATGGCTACACCTTC.

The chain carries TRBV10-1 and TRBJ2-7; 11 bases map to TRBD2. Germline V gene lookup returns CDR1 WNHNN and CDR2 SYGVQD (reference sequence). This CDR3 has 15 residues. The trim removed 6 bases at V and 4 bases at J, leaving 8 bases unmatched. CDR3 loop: CASRAPGLAVYEQYF. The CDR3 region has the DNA TGCGCCAGCAGAGCACCGGGACTAGCGGTGTACGAGCAGTACTTC.

The CDR3 region is CAWSNKRAWNTEAFF. CDR3 coding DNA: TGTGCCTGGAGTAACAAAAGGGCCTGGAACACTGAAGCTTTCTTT. The chain links TRBV30 to TRBJ1-1; no definite D call. Germline V gives CDR1 GTSNPN, CDR2 SVGIG (reference sequence). The CDR3 runs to 15 residues. V was shortened by 2 bases and J by 1 base, with 14 bases between the two germline ends.